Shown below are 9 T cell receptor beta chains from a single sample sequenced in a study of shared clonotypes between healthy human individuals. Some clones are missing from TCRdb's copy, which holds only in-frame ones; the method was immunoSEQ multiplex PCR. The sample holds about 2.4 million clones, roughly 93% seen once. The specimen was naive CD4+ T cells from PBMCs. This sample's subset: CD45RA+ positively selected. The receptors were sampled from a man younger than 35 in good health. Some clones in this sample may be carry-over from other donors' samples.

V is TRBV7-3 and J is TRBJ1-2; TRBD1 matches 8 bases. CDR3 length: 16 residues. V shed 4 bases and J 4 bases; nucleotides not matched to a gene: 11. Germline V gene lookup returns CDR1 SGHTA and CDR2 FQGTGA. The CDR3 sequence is CASSSSDRVTGYGYTF. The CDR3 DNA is TGTGCCAGCAGCTCCTCGGACAGGGTAACTGGCTATGGCTACACCTTC.

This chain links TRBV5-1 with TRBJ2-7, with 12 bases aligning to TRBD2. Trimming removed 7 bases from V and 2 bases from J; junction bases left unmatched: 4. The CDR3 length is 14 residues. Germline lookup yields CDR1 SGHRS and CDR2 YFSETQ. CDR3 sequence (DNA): TGCGCCAGCCAACTAGCGGGAGGAGCCTACGAGCAGTACTTC. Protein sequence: CASQLAGGAYEQYF.

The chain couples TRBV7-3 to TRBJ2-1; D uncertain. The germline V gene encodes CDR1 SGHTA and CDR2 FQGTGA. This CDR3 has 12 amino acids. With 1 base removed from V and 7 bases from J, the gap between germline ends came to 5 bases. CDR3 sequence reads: CASSLIENEQFF. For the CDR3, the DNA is TGTGCCAGCAGCTTAATAGAAAATGAGCAGTTCTTC.

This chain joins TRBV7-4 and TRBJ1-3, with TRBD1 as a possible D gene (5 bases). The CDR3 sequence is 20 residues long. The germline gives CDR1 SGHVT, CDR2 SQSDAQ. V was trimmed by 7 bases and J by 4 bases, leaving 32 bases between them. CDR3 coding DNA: TGTGCCAGCAATTCCCATCACAGGTGGTTGGCAGGGAACGCCGGAAACACCATATATTTT. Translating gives CASNSHHRWLAGNAGNTIYF.

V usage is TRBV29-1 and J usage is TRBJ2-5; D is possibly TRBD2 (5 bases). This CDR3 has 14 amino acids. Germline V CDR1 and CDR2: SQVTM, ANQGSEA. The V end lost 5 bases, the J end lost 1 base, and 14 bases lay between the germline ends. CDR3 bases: TGCAGCGTTCGGAGGCTCTATAGCCAAGAGACCCAGTACTTC. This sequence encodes CSVRRLYSQETQYF.

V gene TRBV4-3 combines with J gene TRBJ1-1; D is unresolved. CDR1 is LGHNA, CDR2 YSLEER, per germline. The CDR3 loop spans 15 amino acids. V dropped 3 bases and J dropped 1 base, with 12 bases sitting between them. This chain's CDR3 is CASSQDVQWNTEAFF. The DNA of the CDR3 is TGCGCCAGCAGCCAGGACGTACAGTGGAACACTGAAGCTTTCTTT.

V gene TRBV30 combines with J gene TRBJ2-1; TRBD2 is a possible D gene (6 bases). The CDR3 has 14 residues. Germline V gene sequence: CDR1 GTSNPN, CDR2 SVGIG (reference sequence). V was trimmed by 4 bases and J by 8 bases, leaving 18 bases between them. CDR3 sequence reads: CAWKKGGNFDEQFF. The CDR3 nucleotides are TGTGCCTGGAAAAAAGGCGGGAATTTCGATGAGCAGTTCTTC.

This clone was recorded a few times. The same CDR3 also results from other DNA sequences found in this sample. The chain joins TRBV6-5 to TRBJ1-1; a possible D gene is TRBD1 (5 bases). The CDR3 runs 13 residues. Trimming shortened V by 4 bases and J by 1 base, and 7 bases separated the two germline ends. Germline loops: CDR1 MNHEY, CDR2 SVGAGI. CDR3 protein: CASSSGTNTEAFF. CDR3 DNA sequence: TGTGCCAGCAGTTCAGGGACGAACACTGAAGCTTTCTTT.

Here the CDR3 reads CASSPGFTNEKLFF. As DNA, the CDR3 is TGTGCCAGCTCACCGGGTTTCACTAATGAAAAACTGTTTTTT. The rearrangement uses TRBV18 and TRBJ1-4, with D unclear. CDR3 length equals 14 residues. V was cut by 3 bases and J by 2 bases, with 7 bases left in between. The germline V gene has CDR1 KGHSH and CDR2 LQKENI.